A selection of T cell receptor beta chains follows, all from one sample in a study of cytomegalovirus exposure and HLA in healthy donors. Assay: immunoSEQ multiplex PCR; the TCRdb copy retains only in-frame clones and omits some. The repertoire holds just over 95,000 clones, with over 70% as singletons. Sequenced sample: PBMCs. The receptors shown here come from a middle-aged woman in good health and CMV-seronegative. The CDR3 runs from the conserved cysteine through the conserved F or W. The order of the fields is V gene, clone size, D gene, J gene, CDR3 protein, CDR3 DNA. D genes are given only for firm matches. Size is stated for part of the rows, as once, few or many counts, or as a class when the clone is expanded.

>TRBV19|NA|TRBD1|TRBJ1-1
CASSAGTGRTEAFF
TGTGCCAGTAGTGCTGGGACAGGGAGAACTGAAGCTTTCTTT
>TRBV7-2|once|NA|TRBJ1-2
CASILYRNYGYTF
TGTGCCAGCATACTGTACAGGAACTATGGCTACACCTTC
>TRBV19|NA|NA|TRBJ1-4
CASSRQGYEKLFF
TGTGCCAGTAGTCGGCAGGGGTATGAAAAACTGTTTTTT
>TRBV5-5|few|TRBD1|TRBJ1-2
CASSPSTGTNYGYTF
TGTGCCAGCAGCCCGTCGACAGGGACAAACTATGGCTACACCTTC
>TRBV7-7|NA|NA|TRBJ1-5
CASSSGIRQPQHF
TGTGCCAGCAGCTCCGGTATTCGACAGCCCCAGCATTTT
>TRBV7-9|NA|NA|TRBJ2-7
CASSSRRGTGSSYEQYF
TGTGCCAGCAGCTCCCGCCGCGGCACGGGGAGCTCCTACGAGCAGTACTTC
>TRBV27|NA|TRBD1|TRBJ2-7
CASRGQGRTGEQYF
TGTGCCAGCAGAGGACAGGGCCGCACAGGCGAGCAGTACTTC
>TRBV25-1|NA|NA|TRBJ1-2
CASSDLGQGNYGYTF
TGTGCCAGCAGTGATCTCGGGCAGGGGAACTATGGCTACACCTTC
>TRBV2|NA|TRBD1|TRBJ1-2
CASSIYPKTGGTGYTF
TGTGCCAGCAGTATCTACCCGAAGACAGGGGGGACTGGCTACACCTTC
>TRBV10-3|NA|TRBD1|TRBJ1-6
CAISLVLTGTDNSPLHF
TGTGCCATCAGTCTTGTACTGACAGGGACCGATAATTCACCCCTCCACTTT
>TRBV6-5|NA|TRBD1|TRBJ1-6
CASSYSGRQGVSPLHF
TGTGCCAGCAGTTACTCGGGGAGACAGGGGGTTTCACCCCTCCACTTT
>TRBV25-1|NA|NA|TRBJ1-1
CASSHGGRREAFF
TGTGCCAGCAGCCACGGGGGGCGGCGGGAAGCTTTCTTT
>TRBV5-1|few|NA|TRBJ1-4
CASSLALNEKLFF
TGCGCCAGCAGCTTGGCCCTTAATGAAAAACTGTTTTTT
>TRBV7-9|NA|NA|TRBJ2-7
CASSPWERGYEQYF
TGTGCCAGCAGCCCGTGGGAAAGGGGTTACGAGCAGTACTTC
>TRBV5-1|NA|TRBD2|TRBJ2-5
CASSLGGSGAGETQYF
TGCGCCAGCAGCTTGGGCGGGAGCGGGGCCGGAGAGACCCAGTACTTC
>TRBV6-6|NA|TRBD1|TRBJ2-5
CASQTGQGQQETQYF
TGTGCCAGCCAGACAGGACAGGGTCAACAAGAGACCCAGTACTTC
>TRBV19|few|NA|TRBJ1-1
CASSMGAGNTEAFF
TGTGCCAGTAGTATGGGGGCGGGCAACACTGAAGCTTTCTTT
>TRBV5-1|NA|NA|TRBJ2-3
CASSLVVSDTQYF
TGCGCCAGCAGCTTGGTAGTGTCAGATACGCAGTATTTT
>TRBV29-1|NA|TRBD1|TRBJ2-1
CSAPGQGYNEQFF
TGCAGCGCCCCGGGACAGGGGTACAATGAGCAGTTCTTC
>TRBV6-1|NA|NA|TRBJ2-7
CASSARKTKTAEQYF
TGTGCCAGCAGTGCGCGGAAAACAAAGACGGCCGAGCAGTACTTC
>TRBV5-1|NA|NA|TRBJ1-1
CASSFTSQRMNTEAFF
TGCGCCAGCAGCTTTACCAGTCAGCGCATGAACACTGAAGCTTTCTTT
>TRBV5-1|NA|NA|TRBJ1-2
CASSTAAGGRDGYTF
TGCGCCAGCAGCACGGCCGCGGGGGGAAGGGATGGCTACACCTTC
>TRBV5-1|NA|TRBD1|TRBJ2-7
CASSSTGPEQYF
TGCGCCAGCAGCTCGACAGGGCCCGAGCAGTACTTC
>TRBV5-8|NA|NA|TRBJ1-2
CASSFGTNYGYTF
TGTGCCAGCAGCTTTGGGACAAACTATGGCTACACCTTC
>TRBV5-1|NA|TRBD1|TRBJ1-2
CASSLDRPTGYTF
TGCGCCAGCAGCCTGGACAGGCCCACTGGCTACACCTTC
>TRBV2|NA|NA|TRBJ2-5
CASSGETGETQYF
TGTGCCAGCAGCGGCGAAACCGGGGAGACCCAGTACTTC